This T cell receptor (beta chain) derives from a study of Ad26.COV2.S vaccination and SARS-CoV-2 variants. Measured with immunoSEQ multiplex PCR; TCRdb has only the in-frame clones, and not every one. In the table there are 200,000 to 300,000 clones, over 75% of which are singletons. Germline V gives CDR1 MGHDK, CDR2 SYGVNS. The CDR3 extends over 16 amino acids. The V end lost 1 base, the J end lost 0 bases, and 9 bases lay between the germline ends. This clone came up a few times. Documented treatment: over 15 received Ad26.COV2.S at low or high dose, single or two shots; about 5 received placebo; per-sample allocation not given. Each sample was drawn 63 days after the first injection (of vaccine or placebo).

Sequences were derived from peripheral blood, sampled in a trial of Ad26.COV2.S vaccine versus placebo. The chain employs TRBV25-1 and TRBJ2-2, with D possibly matching TRBD1 (5 bases). This TCR was recovered from a person between 18 and 60 years old who received the Ad26.COV2.S COVID-19 vaccine or a placebo. Here the CDR3 reads CASSELRQSNTGELFF. DNA for the CDR3: TGTGCCAGCAGTGAATTGAGACAGTCGAACACCGGGGAGCTGTTTTTT.